The next 21 T cell receptor beta chains were all read from a single sample in a study of blood T cells in healthy people across ages. Through a sample-barcoded 5' primer and a J-beta primer mix, a second PCR was run for roughly 7 to 12 cycles. TCRdb processed the 5' RACE reads anew with MiXCR; each CDR3 protein has one entry. This sample carries more than 1 million distinct CDR3 sequences, less than 50% of them seen once, and the ten largest clones take approximately 17%. Sequencing was done on a sample of blood. All receptors derive from a woman in her fifties or sixties in good health.

The V and J genes are TRBV5-1 and TRBJ1-1, with TRBD1 matching over 7 bases. Germline trimming cut 4 bases from V and 1 base from J; bases unmatched to any gene: 4. This CDR3 spans 14 amino acids. Germline-derived CDR1 and CDR2 are SGHRS and YFSETQ. The CDR3 DNA follows: TGCGCCAGCAGCGTTGAGGGGGCGAACACTGAAGCTTTCTTT. Protein sequence: CASSVEGANTEAFF.

This rearrangement joins TRBV27 to TRBJ2-5; tentative D call: TRBD2 (6 bases). V was pared by 2 bases and J by 11 bases, with 21 bases between. This CDR3 region has 15 residues. Germline lookup yields CDR1 MNHEY and CDR2 SMNVEV (reference sequence). CDR3 nucleotides: TGTGCCAGCAGTTTAGGGCCTAGCGCCAACAATGAGCAGTACTTC. It encodes CASSLGPSANNEQYF.

The chain employs TRBV14 and TRBJ2-7, with D hard to call. The CDR3 length is 13 residues. V was shortened by 4 bases and J by 2 bases, with 9 bases between the two germline ends. Germline V gives CDR1 SGHDN, CDR2 FVKESK. The CDR3 sequence: CASSRGFAYEQYF. The DNA of the CDR3 is TGTGCCAGCAGCCGGGGATTTGCCTACGAGCAGTACTTC.

The count of this clonotype is one. A junction boundary mismatches the germline segment, possibly from a read error. This chain links TRBV3-1 with TRBJ2-6; D possibly uses TRBD1 or TRBD2 (5 bases each). This CDR3 contains 17 residues. Germline CDR1 reads LGHDT; CDR2 reads YNNKEL (reference sequence). CDR3 coding DNA: TGTGCCAGCAGCCGCCCGGGACGTACCTCTGGGGCCAACGTCCAGACTTTC. Translation: CASSRPGRTSGANVQTF.

This clonotype came up a few times. The J gene is TRBJ1-2, the V gene TRBV4-1, with 7 positions matching TRBD1. Germline V gives CDR1 MGHRA, CDR2 YSYEKL. V shed 2 bases, J shed 0 bases, and the junction held 9 bases outside the gene matches. The length of the CDR3 is 17 residues. The DNA of the CDR3 is TGCGCCAGCAGCCAACTTAGCACAGGGGCGACTAACTATGGCTACACCTTC. Translating it yields CASSQLSTGATNYGYTF.

J is TRBJ2-3 and V is TRBV20-1; 9 bases are a match to TRBD1. The germline V gene has CDR1 DFQATT and CDR2 SNEGSKA (reference sequence). This CDR3 region has 16 residues. With 5 bases clipped from V and 5 bases from J, the junction kept 14 bases outside the gene matches. CDR3 bases: TGCAGTGCTTCACCGCGGGACAGGGTCTTTGTAGATACGCAGTATTTT. It codes for CSASPRDRVFVDTQYF.

The V and J genes are TRBV9 and TRBJ2-7, with D unresolved. Germline CDR1 and CDR2: SGDLS and YYNGEE. The CDR3 spans 15 residues. The V end was cut by 0 bases, the J end by 2 bases, with 12 bases between. The CDR3, as DNA: TGTGCCAGCAGCGTAGGAAGCCAGTCCACCTACGAGCAGTACTTC. As protein: CASSVGSQSTYEQYF.

In this sample, this clonotype turned up a few times. The V gene is TRBV11-3, the J gene TRBJ2-3; D is possibly TRBD2 (5 bases). Germline CDR1 reads SGHNT; CDR2 reads YENEEA. CDR3 length: 15 residues. Trimming stripped 3 bases from V and 0 bases from J, with 10 bases between. This chain's CDR3 is CASSFERGSTDTQYF. The CDR3 DNA reads TGTGCCAGCAGCTTTGAACGGGGAAGCACAGATACGCAGTATTTT.

V and J are TRBV7-9 and TRBJ2-3; perhaps TRBD1 as D (5 bases). Trimming pared 1 base from V and 0 bases from J, leaving 11 bases between. Per germline, CDR1 SEHNR and CDR2 FQNEAQ (reference sequence). The CDR3 sequence is 16 residues long. The CDR3 loop is CASSLVGPLSTDTQYF. DNA of the CDR3: TGTGCCAGCAGCTTAGTGGGGCCGTTAAGCACAGATACGCAGTATTTT.

This sequence joins TRBV7-2 and TRBJ2-4, with D hard to call. Germline V lookup: CDR1 SGHTA, CDR2 FQGNSA. V was trimmed by 3 bases and J by 0 bases, leaving 18 bases between them. The CDR3 is 18 amino acids. The CDR3 DNA is TGTGCCAGCAGCTTCTCCATCGACCTACACGTAGCCAAAAACATTCAGTACTTC. Translation gives CASSFSIDLHVAKNIQYF.

The chain recombines TRBV7-6 with TRBJ1-4, with 8 bases fitting TRBD1. The CDR3 is 15 amino acids. With 0 bases clipped from V and 10 bases from J, the junction kept 7 bases outside the gene matches. Per the germline V gene, CDR1 is SGHVS and CDR2 is FNYEAQ. CDR3 loop: CASSLAWDRPPKLFF. DNA of the CDR3: TGTGCCAGCAGCTTAGCGTGGGACAGGCCCCCAAAACTGTTTTTT. The entire variable domain, with the rest obtained from reference TRBV7-6 and TRBJ1-4, is as follows: GAGVSQSPRYKVTKRGQDVALRCDPISGHVSLYWYRQALGQGPEFLTYFNYEAQQDKSGLPNDRFSAERPEGSISTLTIQRTEQRDSAMYRCASSLAWDRPPKLFFGSGTQLSVL.

With respect to this clonotype: Being one base from a much bigger clone, this may be a read error. The chain employs TRBV4-2 and TRBJ2-3; D call uncertain. Germline V CDR1 and CDR2: LGHNA, YNFKEQ. This CDR3 has 13 residues. The CDR3 spells CASGQASRDTQYF. CDR3 DNA: TGTGCCAGCGGCCAAGCATCCCGAGATACGCAGTATTTT.

V is TRBV10-3 and J is TRBJ2-1; 9 bases are shared with TRBD1. The CDR3 totals 13 residues. Trimming at V came to 7 bases and at J to 6 bases, leaving 4 bases not matched to a gene. Germline-derived CDR1 and CDR2 are ENHRY and SYGVKD. DNA of the CDR3: TGTGCCATCACGAGACAGGGGGGCAATGAGCAGTTCTTC. This codes for CAITRQGGNEQFF.

The chain combines TRBV5-1 with TRBJ2-7, with TRBD2 matching 8 bases. CDR1 and CDR2 from the germline V gene are SGHRS and YFSETQ. The J segment lost 0 bases and the V segment lost 0 bases, leaving 5 bases of the junction unmatched. The CDR3 runs 16 residues. As DNA, the CDR3 is TGCGCCAGCAGCTTGGTCGGGACTAGGAGCTCCTACGAGCAGTACTTC. Protein: CASSLVGTRSSYEQYF.

The chain uses TRBV7-2 and TRBJ2-1; the match to TRBD2 covers 7 bases. V lost 9 bases to trimming and J lost 7 bases; unmatched junction nucleotides: 3. The CDR3 totals 11 residues. Germline V gene sequence: CDR1 SGHTA, CDR2 FQGNSA. CDR3 DNA sequence: TGTGCCAGGTATAGCGGGAATGAGCAGTTCTTC. Amino acids: CARYSGNEQFF.

The rearrangement uses TRBV20-1 and TRBJ2-1; D is unresolved. Germline V CDR1 and CDR2: DFQATT, SNEGSKA (reference sequence). The CDR3 extends over 14 amino acids. V lost 0 bases to trimming and J lost 6 bases, with 12 bases between them. Here the CDR3 DNA reads TGCAGTGCTAGAGAGCAGCTCCTTGGCAATGAGCAGTTCTTC. It specifies CSAREQLLGNEQFF.

The V and J genes are TRBV5-1 and TRBJ2-7; 14 nucleotides agree with TRBD2. After removal of 0 bases from V and 2 bases from J, the junction contained 4 bases not matched to a gene. Per germline, CDR1 SGHRS and CDR2 YFSETQ. The length of the CDR3 is 17 residues. The CDR3 DNA is TGCGCCAGCAGCTTGGTCCCGGGACTAGCGGGAGCCTACGAGCAGTACTTC. Protein sequence: CASSLVPGLAGAYEQYF.

This clonotype was seen only a few times. The genes are TRBV2 and TRBJ1-2, with D uncertain. V dropped 2 bases and J dropped 8 bases, with 12 bases sitting between them. The CDR3 spans 13 residues. Looked up from germline, CDR1 is SNHLY and CDR2 is FYNNEI. CDR3 region: CASSELAAPGYTF. CDR3 sequence (DNA): TGTGCCAGCAGTGAACTTGCGGCCCCAGGCTACACCTTC.

This chain connects TRBV5-5 to TRBJ1-1, with D possibly being TRBD1 (6 bases). Germline lookup yields CDR1 SGHKS and CDR2 YYEKEE (reference sequence). The V and J ends lost 3 bases and 6 bases respectively, with 33 bases between them. This CDR3 region has 20 residues. The CDR3 here is CASSSTGFATGSRKGAEAFF. Here the CDR3 DNA reads TGTGCCAGCAGCTCAACAGGTTTTGCCACAGGGTCGCGGAAAGGAGCTGAAGCTTTCTTT.

The chain has TRBV12-3 or TRBV12-4 and TRBJ1-5, with D possibly matching TRBD1 (5 bases). The CDR3 is 12 amino acids. V was cut by 7 bases and J by 4 bases, with 8 bases left in between. CDR3 in amino acids: CASKRGNQPQHF. The CDR3 DNA is TGTGCCAGCAAGAGGGGTAATCAGCCCCAGCATTTT.

This clonotype showed up just a few times. Just one base apart from a much larger clone, this may be a read error. This chain connects TRBV5-1 to TRBJ2-7; 8 bases are shared with TRBD1. V dropped 1 base and J dropped 2; count of bases not matched to a gene: 2. Looked up from germline, CDR1 is SGHRS and CDR2 is YFSETQ. This CDR3 comprises 14 residues. The CDR3 loop is CASSLRTGTYEQYF. The CDR3 DNA follows: TGCGCCAGCAGCTTGCGGACAGGGACCTACGAGCAGTACTTC.